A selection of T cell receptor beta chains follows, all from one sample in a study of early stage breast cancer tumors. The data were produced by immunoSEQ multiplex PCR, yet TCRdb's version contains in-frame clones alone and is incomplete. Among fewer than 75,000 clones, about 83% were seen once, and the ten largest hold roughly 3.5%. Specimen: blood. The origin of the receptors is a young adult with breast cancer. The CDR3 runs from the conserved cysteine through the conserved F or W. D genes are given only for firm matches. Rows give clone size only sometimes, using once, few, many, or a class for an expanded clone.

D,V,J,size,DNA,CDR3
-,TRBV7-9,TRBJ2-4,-,TGTGCCAGCAGCTTAGGGGGCGGGTTAGCCAAAAACATTCAGTACTTC,CASSLGGGLAKNIQYF
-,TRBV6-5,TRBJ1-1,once,TGTGCCAGCAGTTCCAGCCGACTCACTGAAGCTTTCTTT,CASSSSRLTEAFF
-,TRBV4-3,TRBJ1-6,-,TGCGCCAGCAGCCCGGACGGAGGGGGTAATTCACCCCTCCACTTT,CASSPDGGGNSPLHF
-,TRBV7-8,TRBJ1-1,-,TGTGCCAGCAGCCAACCAGGGACACTGAACACTGAAGCTTTCTTT,CASSQPGTLNTEAFF
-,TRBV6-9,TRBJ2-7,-,TGTGCCAGCAGTTATTCCGGGGACGCAACCGCCTACGAGCAGTACTTC,CASSYSGDATAYEQYF
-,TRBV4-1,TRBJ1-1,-,TGCGCCAGCAGCCAAGGACCATCTAACGGGGACCTCACTGAAGCTTTCTTT,CASSQGPSNGDLTEAFF
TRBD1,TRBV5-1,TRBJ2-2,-,TGCGCCAGCTTCCAGACAGGGGTGGTGTCCGGGGAGCTGTTTTTT,CASFQTGVVSGELFF
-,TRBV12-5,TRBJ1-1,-,TGTGCTAGTGGCCCCGATGGCACTGAAGCTTTCTTT,CASGPDGTEAFF
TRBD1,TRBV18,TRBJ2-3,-,TGTGCCAGCTCACCCGGGACAGGGGTGGCAGATACGCAGTATTTT,CASSPGTGVADTQYF
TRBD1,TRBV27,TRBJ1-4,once,TGTGCCAGCAGTTCGAGGGGACAGGGGCTTAATGAAAAACTGTTTTTT,CASSSRGQGLNEKLFF